Presented here are 14 T cell receptor beta chains from one specimen sequenced in a study of blood T cell repertoires in COVID-19. This table comes from immunoSEQ multiplex PCR, and its TCRdb copy is limited to in-frame clones, with some not included. Here the sample spans 35,000 or so clones, around four fifths being singletons. Sequenced input: peripheral blood. These receptors originate from a human donor in a cohort sampled during active or convalescent COVID-19. The donor label of this sample is uncertain.

V is TRBV5-1 and J is TRBJ2-1; 10 bases map to TRBD1. There are 17 residues in the CDR3. Trimming cost V 2 bases and J 8 bases; bases outside gene matches: 13. The germline gives CDR1 SGHRS, CDR2 YFSETQ. CDR3 nucleotides: TGCGCCAGCAGCTTACCGACAGGGGGCGGACCGGCGGATGAGCAGTTCTTC. Residues: CASSLPTGGGPADEQFF.

The count of this clone is one. The chain has TRBV5-1 and TRBJ1-2; D gene unclear. CDR3 size: 12 residues. The germline V and J ends were trimmed by 0 bases and 10 bases, with 10 bases remaining between them. Looked up from germline, CDR1 is SGHRS and CDR2 is YFSETQ. The CDR3, as DNA: TGCGCCAGCAGCTTGGACAACCTCCACTACACCTTC. It encodes CASSLDNLHYTF.

V is TRBV9 and J is TRBJ2-7; no definite D call. CDR3 length: 14 amino acids. From germline, CDR1 is SGDLS and CDR2 YYNGEE. The V and J ends lost 4 bases and 0 bases respectively, with 11 bases between them. Here the CDR3 reads CASSQSITSYEQYF. DNA of the CDR3: TGTGCCAGCAGCCAAAGCATTACCTCCTACGAGCAGTACTTC.

This chain links TRBV24-1 with TRBJ2-1; 10 nucleotides line up with TRBD2. The CDR3 spans 16 residues. The V gene's germline CDR1 is KGHDR and CDR2 SFDVKD. The J segment lost 0 bases and the V segment lost 4 bases, leaving 2 bases of the junction unmatched. CDR3 residues: CATSDSGRDSYNEQFF. CDR3 DNA: TGTGCCACCAGTGACAGCGGGAGGGACTCCTACAATGAGCAGTTCTTC.

This rearrangement joins TRBV5-6 to TRBJ2-5, with a weak D call TRBD1 (6 bases). Germline lookup yields CDR1 SGHDT and CDR2 YYEEEE. The V gene lost 5 bases and the J gene lost 4 bases, with 12 bases spanning the gap. The CDR3 loop spans 13 amino acids. This chain's CDR3 is CASSSTGRETQYF. The CDR3, as DNA: TGTGCCAGCAGTTCGACAGGCCGAGAGACCCAGTACTTC.

The J gene is TRBJ2-7, the V gene TRBV29-1; 10 bases match TRBD2. The ends lost 6 bases at V and 4 bases at J; junction bases unmatched: 6. The germline V gene encodes CDR1 SQVTM and CDR2 ANQGSEA. The CDR3 contains 13 residues. The CDR3 spells CSVMSGGGYEQYF. CDR3 DNA sequence: TGCAGCGTCATGAGCGGGGGGGGTTACGAGCAGTACTTC.

The chain is built from TRBV11-3 and TRBJ2-1; 7 positions agree with TRBD2. The CDR3 covers 14 residues. Per the germline V gene, CDR1 is SGHNT and CDR2 is YENEEA. Unmatched junction bases numbered 3, after V lost 2 bases and J lost 5 bases. The CDR3 sequence: CASSLRLADNEQFF. CDR3 DNA: TGTGCCAGCAGCTTACGGCTAGCGGACAATGAGCAGTTCTTC.

In DNA, the CDR3 is TGTGCCAGCAGCCCCTTGGGGGGTAGTGGCTACACCTTC. It encodes CASSPLGGSGYTF. The J gene is TRBJ1-2, the V gene TRBV12-3 or TRBV12-4, with D perhaps matching TRBD1 (5 bases). Deletions cut 6 bases from V and 7 bases from J, with 15 bases between. The CDR3 has 13 residues.

V usage is TRBV6-5 and J usage is TRBJ2-2; 10 nucleotides line up with TRBD2. Germline V gene data show CDR1 as MNHEY and CDR2 as SVGAGI. CDR3 length: 15 residues. V trimming: 5 bases; J trimming: 6 bases; junction bases outside the gene matches: 6. Here the CDR3 DNA reads TGTGCCAGCAGTCTTAGCGGGAGGTCCGCCGGGGAGCTGTTTTTT. It is translated as CASSLSGRSAGELFF.

This clone was detected a few times. The genes are TRBV6-2 or TRBV6-3 and TRBJ2-1, with 9 bases fitting TRBD2. Germline loops: CDR1 MNHEY, CDR2 SVGEGT. The CDR3 is 16 amino acids. V shed 4 bases, J shed 4 bases, and the junction held 8 bases outside the gene matches. The CDR3 region is CASSSPLAGRYNEQFF. The CDR3 DNA follows: TGTGCCAGCAGTTCCCCCCTAGCGGGAAGATACAATGAGCAGTTCTTC.

This clone appeared a single time. CDR3 bases: TGTGCCAGCAGCCTCCCCGGGACTAGCGGGGCCGAGCAGTACTTC. Protein sequence: CASSLPGTSGAEQYF. The chain uses TRBV4-2 and TRBJ2-7; 13 nucleotides match TRBD2. The CDR3 is made up of 15 amino acids. From germline, CDR1 is LGHNA and CDR2 YNFKEQ. V lost 4 bases and J lost 6; bases outside the gene matches: 6.

The CDR3 DNA sequence: TGCAGCGTCAGGGGGAACACTGAAGCTTTCTTT. As protein: CSVRGNTEAFF. This chain links TRBV29-1 with TRBJ1-1; D possibly corresponds to TRBD1 (6 bases). CDR1 SQVTM and CDR2 ANQGSEA come from the germline V gene. V was cut by 6 bases and J by 1 base, with 6 bases left in between. This CDR3 has 11 amino acids. The full variable domain, its missing parts supplied by reference TRBV29-1 and TRBJ1-1, is SAVISQKPSRDICQRGTSLTIQCQVDSQVTMMFWYRQQPGQSLTLIATANQGSEATYESGFVIDKFPISRPNLTFSTLTVSNMSPEDSSIYLCSVRGNTEAFFGQGTRLTVV.

This clone was seen a few times. This rearrangement joins TRBV6-5 to TRBJ2-3, with D possibly matching TRBD1 (5 bases). The ends were cut back, 2 bases at V and 4 bases at J, with 13 bases in the middle. The CDR3 is 15 amino acids. CDR1 MNHEY and CDR2 SVGAGI come from the germline V gene. The CDR3 spells CASSYGAEGADTQYF. DNA for the CDR3: TGTGCCAGCAGTTACGGGGCGGAAGGGGCAGATACGCAGTATTTT.

Only a few counts were recorded for this clone. This chain links TRBV19 with TRBJ1-5, with a tentative D call TRBD1 (6 bases). This CDR3 region has 15 residues. With 3 bases removed from V and 2 bases from J, the gap between germline ends came to 11 bases. Per the germline V gene, CDR1 is LNHDA and CDR2 is SQIVND (reference sequence). As DNA, the CDR3 is TGTGCCAGTAGTATCCGGGACACGCGCAATCAGCCCCAGCATTTT. Amino acid sequence: CASSIRDTRNQPQHF.